This T cell receptor beta chain stems from a study of T-cell memory formation after mild COVID-19. TCRdb used MiXCR to reprocess the 5' RACE reads, holding one entry per CDR3 protein. The sample lists approximately 490,000 distinct CDR3 sequences, about 20% occurring once. From germline, CDR1 is MDHEN and CDR2 SYDVKM. The CDR3 totals 11 residues. The V gene lost 5 bases and the J gene lost 6 bases, with 5 bases spanning the gap. Study observations and caveats: Whether second-wave clones peaking at day 37 were SARS-CoV-2 specific went unconfirmed. Whereas later expanders leaned CD4+, clones contracting day 15 to 85 showed a balanced CD4/CD8 makeup.

Of note for this clonotype: Its antigen is unidentified.

The material sequenced was PBMCs or a T cell subset sorted from them (not recorded which). The origin of this receptor is an adult woman who had mild COVID-19 (a few samples of this study predate the infection). Cell type and time point are not known. The chain joins TRBV28 to TRBJ2-1; no definite D call. The CDR3 coding sequence is TGTGCCAGCAGTGAGCGCAATGAGCAGTTCTTC. It yields the protein CASSERNEQFF.